This entry lists 22 T cell receptor beta chains sequenced from one sample in a study of OX40 agonist ivuxolimab in advanced cancers. Produced via immunoSEQ multiplex PCR; TCRdb's table is partial and in-frame only. Of some 86,000 clones in the sample, around 88% were seen once. The sample here was CD4+ or CD8+ T cells sorted from blood, taken in a trial of the OX40 agonist ivuxolimab. The receptor source for this set is an adult with an advanced solid tumor such as melanoma, head and neck, liver or kidney cancer.

V and J are TRBV7-9 and TRBJ2-1; no clear D gene. The CDR3 totals 12 residues. V was clipped by 3 bases and J by 8 bases, with 8 bases between them. Germline V gives CDR1 SEHNR, CDR2 FQNEAQ (reference sequence). The CDR3 protein is CASSFDWDEQFF. The CDR3 DNA reads TGTGCCAGCAGCTTCGATTGGGATGAGCAGTTCTTC.

This chain connects TRBV30 to TRBJ2-7; no firm D call. The germline V gene has CDR1 GTSNPN and CDR2 SVGIG (reference sequence). Trimming cost V 7 bases and J 2 bases, with 15 bases left between them. CDR3 length: 13 residues. The DNA of the CDR3 is TGTGCCTTCTTAGACGGACGTACCTACGAGCAGTACTTC. Encoded protein: CAFLDGRTYEQYF. The whole variable domain, remainder taken from reference TRBV30 and TRBJ2-7, is SQTIHQWPATLVQPVGSPLSLECTVEGTSNPNLYWYRQAAGRGLQLLFYSVGIGQISSEVPQNLSASRPQDRQFILSSKKLLLSDSGFYLCAFLDGRTYEQYFGPGTRLTVT.

V gene TRBV9 combines with J gene TRBJ2-3; 8 bases line up with TRBD2. The CDR3 has 17 amino acids. Germline loops: CDR1 SGDLS, CDR2 YYNGEE. The ends lost 0 bases at V and 6 bases at J; junction bases unmatched: 12. CDR3 loop: CASSVAAQRGPGDTQYF. In DNA, the CDR3 is TGTGCCAGCAGCGTAGCGGCCCAGCGGGGGCCGGGGGATACGCAGTATTTT.

This chain uses TRBV14 with TRBJ2-7; D tentatively reads TRBD1 or TRBD2 (5 bases each). Germline V lookup: CDR1 SGHDN, CDR2 FVKESK. V was cut by 4 bases and J by 3 bases, with 22 bases left in between. The CDR3 covers 17 residues. The CDR3 DNA follows: TGTGCCAGCAGCCGCGTGACCGGGGCCAACCTCGGCTACGAGCAGTACTTC. Its translation: CASSRVTGANLGYEQYF. Based on the CDR3 plus reference TRBV14 and TRBJ2-7, the full variable domain is EAGVTQFPSHSVIEKGQTVTLRCDPISGHDNLYWYRRVMGKEIKFLLHFVKESKQDESGMPNNRFLAERTGGTYSTLKVQPAELEDSGVYFCASSRVTGANLGYEQYFGPGTRLTVT.

The chain combines TRBV7-8 with TRBJ2-7, with unresolved D. V lost 0 bases to trimming and J lost 3 bases, with 21 bases between them. Per germline, CDR1 SGHVS and CDR2 FQNEAQ. The CDR3 is 18 residues long. The CDR3 DNA is TGTGCCAGCAGCTTAGCTCAGGCCCCTCGCCTTCCGGGCTACGAGCAGTACTTC. As protein: CASSLAQAPRLPGYEQYF.

For this clone: A junction end diverges from the germline sequence, so it may reflect a read error. The rearrangement links TRBV7-7 to TRBJ2-5, with a tentative D call TRBD2 (7 bases). The CDR3 covers 15 residues. The germline V gene has CDR1 SSHAT and CDR2 FNYEAQ (reference sequence). CDR3 bases: TGTGCTAGCAGCTTAGGGGGGGAAGGGGGAGAGACCCAGTACTTC. It translates to CASSLGGEGGETQYF.

The chain recombines TRBV2 with TRBJ1-1; D not certain. The V gene lost 5 bases and the J gene lost 5 bases, with 12 bases spanning the gap. This CDR3 is 13 amino acids long. The V gene's germline CDR1 is SNHLY and CDR2 FYNNEI. CDR3 sequence (DNA): TGTGCCAGCAGTAAGGAGGGAGGTACTGAAGCTTTCTTT. It yields the protein CASSKEGGTEAFF.

The rearrangement uses TRBV7-9 and TRBJ1-2; D might be TRBD1 (6 bases). Germline V gene sequence: CDR1 SEHNR, CDR2 FQNEAQ (reference sequence). Trimming shortened V by 3 bases and J by 3 bases, and 11 bases separated the two germline ends. The CDR3 is made up of 14 amino acids. Here the CDR3 reads CASSLQGRDYGYTF. The CDR3 DNA is TGTGCCAGCAGCTTGCAGGGGCGGGACTATGGCTACACCTTC.

V is TRBV5-1 and J is TRBJ1-4; the D gene is possibly TRBD1 (6 bases). Trimming took off 2 bases at V and 5 bases at J, with 13 bases between the two ends. This CDR3 region has 15 residues. CDR1 is SGHRS and CDR2 is YFSETQ in the germline V gene. This CDR3 is CASSLPTGHNEKLFF. For the CDR3, the DNA is TGCGCCAGCAGCTTACCCACAGGGCACAATGAAAAACTGTTTTTT.

This chain links TRBV5-1 with TRBJ2-7; TRBD2 matches 7 bases. Germline V lookup: CDR1 SGHRS, CDR2 YFSETQ. Trimming took 2 bases from V and 4 from J; bases not matched to a gene: 9. The CDR3 extends over 15 amino acids. The CDR3 spells CASSLLSGAEYEQYF. DNA of the CDR3: TGCGCCAGCAGCTTACTCAGCGGGGCGGAGTACGAGCAGTACTTC. The full variable domain, rest sourced from reference TRBV5-1 and TRBJ2-7, is KAGVTQTPRYLIKTRGQQVTLSCSPISGHRSVSWYQQTPGQGLQFLFEYFSETQRNKGNFPGRFSGRQFSNSRSEMNVSTLELGDSALYLCASSLLSGAEYEQYFGPGTRLTVT.

This chain links TRBV19 with TRBJ2-5; TRBD2 matches 9 bases. Germline V gene data show CDR1 as LNHDA and CDR2 as SQIVND (reference sequence). V dropped 1 base and J dropped 5; count of bases not matched to a gene: 8. CDR3 length: 16 residues. The CDR3 is CASSIGGSGGRETQYF. The CDR3 DNA follows: TGTGCCAGTAGTATAGGAGGTAGCGGGGGTAGGGAGACCCAGTACTTC.

V gene TRBV6-5 combines with J gene TRBJ2-1, with TRBD2 matching over 7 bases. This CDR3 spans 14 amino acids. Trimming cost V 6 bases and J 1 base; bases outside gene matches: 3. In germline, CDR1 is MNHEY, CDR2 SVGAGI. The CDR3 bases are TGTGCCAGCAGCCGGCGGGGGTCCTACAATGAGCAGTTCTTC. It codes for CASSRRGSYNEQFF.

The J gene is TRBJ1-1, the V gene TRBV5-1; 8 nucleotides match TRBD1. The CDR3 runs 15 residues. Per the germline V gene, CDR1 is SGHRS and CDR2 is YFSETQ. V lost 4 bases, J lost 1 base, and 6 bases stayed unmatched. The CDR3 protein is CASSTPGTGNTEAFF. The CDR3 DNA reads TGCGCCAGCAGCACTCCCGGGACAGGGAACACTGAAGCTTTCTTT.

The chain carries TRBV18 and TRBJ1-6; a possible D gene is TRBD1 (6 bases). V dropped 1 base and J dropped 10 bases, with 17 bases sitting between them. This CDR3 is built from 16 residues. Germline CDR1 is KGHSH and CDR2 is LQKENI. CDR3: CASSPQGGSTHSPLHF. In nucleotides, the CDR3 is TGTGCCAGCTCACCACAGGGGGGCTCTACCCACTCACCCCTCCACTTT.

The rearrangement uses TRBV6-6 and TRBJ2-7; the D gene is possibly TRBD2 (7 bases). This CDR3 spans 15 amino acids. The V end was cut by 2 bases, the J end by 1 base, with 12 bases between. Germline values: CDR1 MNHNY, CDR2 SVGAGI (reference sequence). The CDR3 here is CASSYIRGASYEQYF. The CDR3 nucleotides are TGTGCCAGCAGTTACATCCGGGGGGCTTCCTACGAGCAGTACTTC.

The rearrangement uses TRBV4-3 and TRBJ2-2, with a possible D match to TRBD2 (7 bases). V lost 0 bases to trimming and J lost 9 bases, with 17 bases between them. This CDR3 spans 16 amino acids. CDR1 LGHNA and CDR2 YSLEER come from the germline V gene. The CDR3 region is CASSQEGGGAPRELFF. The CDR3 nucleotides are TGCGCCAGCAGCCAAGAGGGTGGGGGGGCCCCAAGGGAGCTGTTTTTT.

The chain combines TRBV28 with TRBJ1-4; the match to TRBD1 covers 10 bases. Germline V gives CDR1 MDHEN, CDR2 SYDVKM. This CDR3 has 17 residues. The V and J ends lost 6 bases and 7 bases, in that order; junction bases with no gene match: 14. CDR3 in DNA: TGTGCCAGCAGACCCCCGCCAAGACAGGGGGCGCGTGAAAAACTGTTTTTT. This translates into CASRPPPRQGAREKLFF.

The chain employs TRBV28 and TRBJ1-2, with unresolved D. The germline V gene has CDR1 MDHEN and CDR2 SYDVKM. The CDR3 covers 12 residues. V was clipped by 10 bases and J by 2 bases, with 11 bases between them. In nucleotides, the CDR3 is TGTGCCACCCGGCCGGGGAACTATGGCTACACCTTC. This translates into CATRPGNYGYTF.

The chain links TRBV9 to TRBJ1-6; D not resolved. From germline, CDR1 is SGDLS and CDR2 YYNGEE. V dropped 0 bases and J dropped 4 bases, with 5 bases sitting between them. The CDR3 has 14 residues. Here the CDR3 reads CASSVADYNSPLHF. The CDR3 DNA follows: TGTGCCAGCAGCGTAGCGGATTATAATTCACCCCTCCACTTT.

V and J are TRBV19 and TRBJ2-5; D might be TRBD2 (5 bases). The V end lost 2 bases, the J end lost 2 bases, and 9 bases lay between the germline ends. The CDR3 has 14 residues. Germline-derived CDR1 and CDR2 are LNHDA and SQIVND (reference sequence). CDR3 loop: CASSIRRGQETQYF. In DNA form, the CDR3 reads TGTGCCAGTAGTATACGTCGCGGGCAAGAGACCCAGTACTTC.

J is TRBJ2-3 and V is TRBV6-6, with 11 nucleotides matching TRBD2. The germline gives CDR1 MNHNY, CDR2 SVGAGI (reference sequence). This CDR3 is built from 15 residues. With 6 bases clipped from V and 2 bases from J, the junction kept 4 bases outside the gene matches. The CDR3 DNA reads as TGTGCCAGCAGAAGACTAGCGGGGACCACAGATACGCAGTATTTT. This codes for CASRRLAGTTDTQYF.

The V and J genes are TRBV4-3 and TRBJ1-6; 9 bases are shared with TRBD1. Germline V lookup: CDR1 LGHNA, CDR2 YSLEER. CDR3 length: 14 amino acids. Trimming cost V 3 bases and J 8 bases; bases outside gene matches: 2. CDR3 in amino acids: CASSQDRGDSPLHF. The CDR3 DNA reads TGCGCCAGCAGCCAGGACAGGGGCGATTCACCCCTCCACTTT.